The rows below give T cell receptor beta chains drawn from one sample of a study of blood T cell repertoires in COVID-19. Measured with immunoSEQ multiplex PCR; TCRdb has only the in-frame clones, and not every one. The repertoire includes roughly 150,000 clones, roughly 88% of them detected once, and 25% to 35% sits in the top ten. The material sequenced was peripheral blood. Receptors originate from a human donor in a cohort sampled during active COVID-19. Both conserved end residues are part of each CDR3. A D gene is named only where the DNA matches it firmly. Size tells how often a clone was seen (once, few, many) or the class of an expanded clone, and some rows leave it out.

>TRBJ2-7|few|TRBV7-9|TRBD2
CASSYLAEEQYF
TGTGCCAGCAGCTATCTAGCGGAGGAGCAGTACTTC
>TRBJ2-7|few|TRBV18|-
CASSLQGTYEQYF
TGTGCCAGCTCACTCCAGGGTACCTACGAGCAGTACTTC
>TRBJ1-5|-|TRBV7-8|-
CASSLARPGDQPQHF
TGTGCCAGCAGCTTAGCGCGTCCGGGGGATCAGCCCCAGCATTTT
>TRBJ1-1|-|TRBV2|-
CASRAGVLEAFF
TGTGCCAGCAGGGCCGGGGTCCTCGAAGCTTTCTTT
>TRBJ2-1|-|TRBV11-2|-
CASSLAGGRYNEQFF
TGTGCCAGCAGCCTAGCAGGGGGGCGATACAATGAGCAGTTCTTC
>TRBJ2-5|-|TRBV7-9|-
CASSLPWGSRAGEEETQYF
TGTGCCAGCAGCTTACCATGGGGCAGTCGCGCAGGAGAGGAGGAGACCCAGTACTTC
>TRBJ2-2|-|TRBV2|TRBD1
CASSDRTGGGGELFF
TGTGCCAGCAGTGACCGGACAGGGGGCGGCGGGGAGCTGTTTTTT
>TRBJ1-2|-|TRBV25-1|-
CASSETGTSGGYTF
TGTGCCAGCAGTGAAACTGGGACATCCGGGGGCTACACCTTC
>TRBJ1-2|-|TRBV6-2/TRBV6-3|-
CASSYLNRANYGYTF
TGTGCCAGCAGTTACTTGAACAGGGCTAACTATGGCTACACCTTC
>TRBJ1-1|-|TRBV14|-
CASSQDRFDNTEAFF
TGTGCCAGCAGCCAAGACAGGTTTGATAACACTGAAGCTTTCTTT
>TRBJ2-1|-|TRBV29-1|TRBD2
CSVIRSSGGASEQFF
TGCAGCGTTATACGGTCCAGCGGGGGGGCTAGTGAGCAGTTCTTC
>TRBJ1-5|-|TRBV5-4|-
CASSLDRENQPQHF
TGTGCCAGCAGCTTGGACAGGGAGAATCAGCCCCAGCATTTT
>TRBJ2-1|-|TRBV5-1|TRBD2
CATRLAGGLLYEQFF
TGCGCCACCAGACTAGCGGGGGGGCTTTTGTATGAGCAGTTCTTC
>TRBJ1-4|-|TRBV27|-
CASSPQGTNEKLFF
TGTGCCAGCAGCCCTCAGGGAACTAATGAAAAACTGTTTTTT
>TRBJ1-1|-|TRBV7-9|-
CASSFGAGDGTEAFF
TGTGCCAGCAGCTTCGGAGCGGGGGACGGCACTGAAGCTTTCTTT
>TRBJ2-5|-|TRBV5-1|-
CASSLGGLGEETQYF
TGCGCCAGCAGCTTGGGAGGTTTAGGGGAAGAGACCCAGTACTTC
>TRBJ2-7|-|TRBV7-9|TRBD2
CASSRGTSLIEQYF
TGTGCCAGCAGCCGCGGGACTAGTTTGATCGAGCAGTACTTC
>TRBJ2-2|-|TRBV9|TRBD2
CASSAWTSGVGGELFF
TGTGCCAGCAGCGCCTGGACTAGCGGGGTAGGCGGGGAGCTGTTTTTT
>TRBJ2-1|-|TRBV2|-
CASSLLYNEQFF
TGTGCCAGCAGTTTACTTTACAATGAGCAGTTCTTC
>TRBJ2-7|-|TRBV9|-
CASSVGVPAYEQYF
TGTGCCAGCAGCGTAGGAGTTCCGGCCTACGAGCAGTACTTC
>TRBJ1-5|-|TRBV7-2|-
CASSLDQGRGQPQHF
TGTGCCAGCAGCTTAGATCAGGGGAGGGGTCAGCCCCAGCATTTT
>TRBJ2-7|few|TRBV19|TRBD1
CASSVAGGLGEQYF
TGTGCCAGTAGTGTGGCAGGGGGCCTAGGCGAGCAGTACTTC
>TRBJ1-1|-|TRBV7-2|TRBD1
CASSFARTGMNTEAFF
TGTGCCAGCAGCTTCGCGAGGACAGGGATGAACACTGAAGCTTTCTTT
>TRBJ1-5|-|TRBV7-8|-
CASSLVGGGNQPQHF
TGTGCCAGCAGCTTAGTCGGGGGTGGCAATCAGCCCCAGCATTTT
>TRBJ2-5|-|TRBV7-9|-
CASSLPSDRLRTQYF
TGTGCCAGCAGCTTACCTTCAGACAGACTCAGGACCCAGTACTTC
>TRBJ1-2|-|TRBV5-6|-
CASSLDRTYTF
TGTGCCAGCAGCTTGGACAGAACCTACACCTTC
>TRBJ1-2|once|TRBV5-1|TRBD1
CASSRGQGRDYGYTF
TGCGCCAGCAGCCGCGGACAGGGGCGAGACTATGGCTACACCTTC
>TRBJ2-1|-|TRBV7-2|TRBD1
CASSLLGTGGSSNEQFF
TGTGCCAGCAGCTTACTCGGGACAGGGGGTTCGAGCAATGAGCAGTTCTTC
>TRBJ2-7|-|TRBV5-4|-
CASSLGQGGVDEQYF
TGTGCCAGCAGCTTGGGGCAGGGTGGGGTAGACGAGCAGTACTTC
>TRBJ1-2|-|TRBV15|-
CATSRDGLGTWTF
TGTGCCACCAGCAGAGATGGGTTGGGGACATGGACCTTC
>TRBJ1-4|few|TRBV6-8|-
CASSLKPSLIPGKSTNEKLFF
TGTGCCAGCAGCTTGAAACCCTCCCTTATACCAGGGAAGTCAACTAATGAAAAACTGTTTTTT
>TRBJ2-2|-|TRBV6-5|TRBD1
CASSRQGQNTGELFF
TGTGCCAGCAGTAGACAGGGACAGAACACCGGGGAGCTGTTTTTT
>TRBJ2-3|-|TRBV4-2|TRBD1
CASSQGQGLDTQYF
TGTGCCAGCAGCCAGGGACAGGGTTTAGATACGCAGTATTTT
>TRBJ1-3|-|TRBV5-1|-
CASSSSQGYSGNTIYF
TGCGCCAGCAGCTCCTCACAGGGTTACTCTGGAAACACCATATATTTT
>TRBJ1-1|-|TRBV4-3|-
CASAPIGGEAFF
TGCGCCAGCGCCCCGATCGGAGGTGAAGCTTTCTTT
>TRBJ2-7|-|TRBV4-3|TRBD2
CASSQDRGSAGGSYEQYF
TGCGCCAGCAGCCAAGATCGTGGAAGCGCGGGAGGCTCCTACGAGCAGTACTTC
>TRBJ1-1|once|TRBV4-1|-
CASSQDGGRALQNTEAFF
TGCGCCAGCAGCCAAGATGGGGGGAGGGCTCTTCAGAACACTGAAGCTTTCTTT
>TRBJ2-5|-|TRBV10-3|-
CAISNRDIKTQYF
TGTGCCATCAGCAACCGGGACATCAAGACCCAGTACTTC
>TRBJ1-4|few|TRBV21-1|-
CASSRLPGQGADEKLFF
TGTGCCAGCAGCAGACTCCCGGGACAGGGGGCAGATGAAAAACTGTTTTTT
>TRBJ2-2|-|TRBV10-3|TRBD1
CAISENGQGVTGELFF
TGTGCCATCAGTGAGAACGGACAGGGGGTGACCGGGGAGCTGTTTTTT
>TRBJ2-7|-|TRBV15|-
CATSRDLRGYEQYF
TGTGCCACCAGCAGAGATCTAAGGGGCTACGAGCAGTACTTC
>TRBJ1-2|-|TRBV6-2/TRBV6-3|TRBD1
CASSYHGQGAGGYTF
TGTGCCAGCAGTTACCACGGACAGGGGGCTGGTGGCTACACCTTC
>TRBJ2-1|-|TRBV7-2|TRBD2
CASSGTSGKSSYNEQFF
TGTGCCAGCAGCGGGACTAGCGGGAAGAGCTCCTACAATGAGCAGTTCTTC
>TRBJ2-2|-|TRBV13|-
CASSLEFGGTGELFF
TGTGCCAGCAGCTTGGAGTTTGGGGGGACCGGGGAGCTGTTTTTT
>TRBJ1-2|-|TRBV19|-
CASSKWEVADGYGYTF
TGTGCCAGTAGCAAATGGGAGGTGGCGGATGGCTATGGCTACACCTTC
>TRBJ1-4|-|TRBV4-2|TRBD1
CASSQTAAGGSEKLFF
TGTGCCAGCAGCCAGACGGCGGCAGGGGGGAGTGAAAAACTGTTTTTT
>TRBJ1-3|-|TRBV7-2|-
CASSLRDYRNPGGNTIYF
TGTGCCAGCAGCTTAAGAGATTACAGGAATCCTGGTGGAAACACCATATATTTT
>TRBJ2-3|-|TRBV21-1|-
CASSTTSSGGSDTQYF
TGTGCCAGCAGCACAACCTCTAGCGGGGGTTCAGATACGCAGTATTTT
>TRBJ2-1|-|TRBV6-5|-
CASSPGGHNEQFF
TGTGCCAGCAGCCCAGGAGGTCACAATGAGCAGTTCTTC
>TRBJ2-2|-|TRBV9|-
CASSVGDTGRAGELFF
TGTGCCAGCAGCGTAGGGGACACGGGGCGGGCCGGGGAGCTGTTTTTT
>TRBJ1-1|-|TRBV2|-
CASSDTELNTEAFF
TGTGCCAGCAGTGACACAGAACTGAACACTGAAGCTTTCTTT
>TRBJ1-5|-|TRBV5-1|TRBD1
CASSLSGGGNQPQHF
TGCGCCAGCAGCTTGTCAGGGGGCGGCAATCAGCCCCAGCATTTT
>TRBJ1-2|once|TRBV19|-
CASSIEAPIRRIPYGYTF
TGTGCCAGTAGTATAGAAGCCCCCATTAGGCGGATCCCCTATGGCTACACCTTC
>TRBJ1-6|few|TRBV9|-
CASSVVESSPLHF
TGTGCCAGCAGCGTAGTAGAGAGTTCACCCCTCCACTTT
>TRBJ1-5|once|TRBV6-5|-
CASSYSGDGNQPQHF
TGTGCCAGCAGTTACTCAGGGGATGGGAATCAGCCCCAGCATTTT
>TRBJ2-7|-|TRBV4-2|TRBD2
CASSPTSGYYEQYF
TGTGCCAGCAGCCCGACTAGCGGGTACTACGAGCAGTACTTC
>TRBJ2-1|-|TRBV7-3|-
CASSRGGSGGNNEQFF
TGTGCCAGCAGCCGGGGAGGTAGTGGGGGAAACAATGAGCAGTTCTTC
>TRBJ1-1|few|TRBV6-6|-
CASGDRLNTEAFF
TGTGCCAGCGGCGACAGGTTGAACACTGAAGCTTTCTTT
>TRBJ2-5|-|TRBV6-1|-
CASSDGQQIQETQYF
TGTGCCAGCAGTGATGGACAGCAGATTCAAGAGACCCAGTACTTC